The rows below give T cell receptor beta chains drawn from one sample of a study of CD8 T cells in Susac syndrome. TCRdb re-called the immunoSEQ multiplex PCR reads through MiXCR, storing one row per CDR3 protein. The sample shows roughly 150,000 distinct CDR3 sequences, approximately 95% of them seen only once. Sequenced: CD8+ T cells from PBMCs. These receptors were taken from a human donor with Susac syndrome. Both conserved end residues are part of each CDR3. A D gene is named only where the DNA matches it firmly. Clone size is shown for a subset of rows, as once, few, many or a class of expanded clone.

abundance: NA; j_gene: TRBJ2-7; v_gene: TRBV4-1; d_gene: TRBD2; CDR3nt: TGCGCCAGCTCGCTAGAAAGCGGGAGAGTCTACGAGCAGTACTTC; CDR3aa: CASSLESGRVYEQYF
abundance: NA; j_gene: TRBJ2-3; v_gene: TRBV3-1; d_gene: NA; CDR3nt: TGTGCCAGCAGCCAAGAAGTCCCAACGAAGTATTTT; CDR3aa: CASSQEVPTKYF
abundance: once; j_gene: TRBJ1-1; v_gene: TRBV27; d_gene: TRBD1; CDR3nt: TGTGCCAGCAGTTTAGACAGGGTTGCTGAAGCTTTCTTT; CDR3aa: CASSLDRVAEAFF
abundance: NA; j_gene: TRBJ2-1; v_gene: TRBV10-3; d_gene: NA; CDR3nt: TGTGCCATCAGTGTGGGAGGCAATGAGCAGTTCTTC; CDR3aa: CAISVGGNEQFF
abundance: NA; j_gene: TRBJ1-2; v_gene: TRBV5-4; d_gene: NA; CDR3nt: TGTGCCAGCCCCTCTATTGTTGCCGATGGCTACACCTTC; CDR3aa: CASPSIVADGYTF
abundance: NA; j_gene: TRBJ2-3; v_gene: TRBV20-1; d_gene: NA; CDR3nt: TGCAGTGCTAGAGTACCAGATACGCAGTATTTT; CDR3aa: CSARVPDTQYF
abundance: NA; j_gene: TRBJ1-1; v_gene: TRBV27; d_gene: TRBD1; CDR3nt: TGTGCCAGCAGTCGAGGGACAGCCTTACTGGACACTGAAGCTTTCTTT; CDR3aa: CASSRGTALLDTEAFF
abundance: NA; j_gene: TRBJ1-5; v_gene: TRBV20-1; d_gene: TRBD1; CDR3nt: TGCAGTGCTCCCGGGACAGCCAATCAGCCCCAGCATTTT; CDR3aa: CSAPGTANQPQHF
abundance: NA; j_gene: TRBJ2-5; v_gene: TRBV5-1; d_gene: NA; CDR3nt: TGCGCCAGCAGATCGCCAGCTCAAGAGACCCAGTACTTC; CDR3aa: CASRSPAQETQYF
abundance: NA; j_gene: TRBJ2-5; v_gene: TRBV4-1; d_gene: NA; CDR3nt: TGCGCCAGCAGCCAAACAGGGCTCCAAGAGACCCAGTACTTC; CDR3aa: CASSQTGLQETQYF
abundance: once; j_gene: TRBJ2-5; v_gene: TRBV30; d_gene: NA; CDR3nt: TGTGCCTGGAGTGACTTGGGGGGACCAGAGACCCAGTACTTC; CDR3aa: CAWSDLGGPETQYF
abundance: once; j_gene: TRBJ1-5; v_gene: TRBV3-1; d_gene: NA; CDR3nt: TGTGCCAGCAGCCAATCCCGGGACATGACTACCCCCCAGCATTTT; CDR3aa: CASSQSRDMTTPQHF
abundance: once; j_gene: TRBJ1-1; v_gene: TRBV29-1; d_gene: NA; CDR3nt: TGCAGCGTTGAAGGCGGACGTAATGAAGCTTTCTTT; CDR3aa: CSVEGGRNEAFF
abundance: NA; j_gene: TRBJ2-5; v_gene: TRBV18; d_gene: NA; CDR3nt: TGTGCCAGCTCACCGGGGGAGCGGTACCAAGAGACCCAGTACTTC; CDR3aa: CASSPGERYQETQYF
abundance: NA; j_gene: TRBJ2-5; v_gene: TRBV15; d_gene: NA; CDR3nt: TGTGCCACCAGCAGAGATCAGAGTACGATCGGGGCCCAGTACTTC; CDR3aa: CATSRDQSTIGAQYF
abundance: NA; j_gene: TRBJ1-1; v_gene: TRBV2; d_gene: NA; CDR3nt: TGTGCCAGCCGGGAAGGCGGGGGCACTGAAGCTTTCTTT; CDR3aa: CASREGGGTEAFF
abundance: NA; j_gene: TRBJ1-2; v_gene: TRBV4-1; d_gene: NA; CDR3nt: TGCGCCAGCAGCTACAACACTAACTATGGCTACACCTTC; CDR3aa: CASSYNTNYGYTF
abundance: NA; j_gene: TRBJ1-2; v_gene: TRBV6-5; d_gene: TRBD1; CDR3nt: TGTGCCAGCAGTTTTAGACAGGGGGACCGCTATGGCTACACCTTC; CDR3aa: CASSFRQGDRYGYTF
abundance: NA; j_gene: TRBJ2-2; v_gene: TRBV9; d_gene: NA; CDR3nt: TGTGCCAGCAGCGCCCATATCCAGGGCACCGGGGAGCTGTTTTTT; CDR3aa: CASSAHIQGTGELFF
abundance: once; j_gene: TRBJ2-7; v_gene: TRBV7-6; d_gene: NA; CDR3nt: TGTGCCAGCAGCCTAAAGGAGGCGGAAGGCTACGAGCAGTACTTC; CDR3aa: CASSLKEAEGYEQYF
abundance: NA; j_gene: TRBJ2-4; v_gene: TRBV6-6; d_gene: NA; CDR3nt: TGTGCCAGCAACGATGGGGGGCCGCACGCCACTCGCTACTTC; CDR3aa: CASNDGGPHATRYF
abundance: NA; j_gene: TRBJ2-2; v_gene: TRBV2; d_gene: TRBD1; CDR3nt: TGTGCCAGCAGCCTCCGGACAGGGGGCGTAACCGGGGAGCTGTTTTTT; CDR3aa: CASSLRTGGVTGELFF
abundance: NA; j_gene: TRBJ2-3; v_gene: TRBV4-1; d_gene: NA; CDR3nt: TGCGCCAGCAGCCAAGTATACGGGAGAAGGGGCACAGATACGCAGTATTTT; CDR3aa: CASSQVYGRRGTDTQYF
abundance: NA; j_gene: TRBJ2-3; v_gene: TRBV5-1; d_gene: TRBD1; CDR3nt: TGCGCCAGCAGCTCCCACCTCGACAGGGTGGATACGCAGTATTTT; CDR3aa: CASSSHLDRVDTQYF
abundance: NA; j_gene: TRBJ2-7; v_gene: TRBV29-1; d_gene: TRBD1; CDR3nt: TGCAGCGTCGCCCCTGGACAGGGCTACGAGCAGTACTTC; CDR3aa: CSVAPGQGYEQYF
abundance: NA; j_gene: TRBJ2-7; v_gene: TRBV27; d_gene: NA; CDR3nt: TGTGCCAGCAGTTTAATAGGGACCTCCTACGAGCAGTACTTC; CDR3aa: CASSLIGTSYEQYF
abundance: NA; j_gene: TRBJ1-1; v_gene: TRBV7-9; d_gene: NA; CDR3nt: TGTGCCTGGGGTGGAAGTCTTGACACTGAAGCTTTCTTT; CDR3aa: CAWGGSLDTEAFF
abundance: once; j_gene: TRBJ2-1; v_gene: TRBV9; d_gene: NA; CDR3nt: TGTGCCAGCAGCGTAGCGGGAGAAATCTCCTACAATGAGCAGTTCTTC; CDR3aa: CASSVAGEISYNEQFF
abundance: NA; j_gene: TRBJ2-7; v_gene: TRBV14; d_gene: NA; CDR3nt: TGTGCCAGCAGCCAATTGGACGGATCATACGAGCAGTACTTC; CDR3aa: CASSQLDGSYEQYF